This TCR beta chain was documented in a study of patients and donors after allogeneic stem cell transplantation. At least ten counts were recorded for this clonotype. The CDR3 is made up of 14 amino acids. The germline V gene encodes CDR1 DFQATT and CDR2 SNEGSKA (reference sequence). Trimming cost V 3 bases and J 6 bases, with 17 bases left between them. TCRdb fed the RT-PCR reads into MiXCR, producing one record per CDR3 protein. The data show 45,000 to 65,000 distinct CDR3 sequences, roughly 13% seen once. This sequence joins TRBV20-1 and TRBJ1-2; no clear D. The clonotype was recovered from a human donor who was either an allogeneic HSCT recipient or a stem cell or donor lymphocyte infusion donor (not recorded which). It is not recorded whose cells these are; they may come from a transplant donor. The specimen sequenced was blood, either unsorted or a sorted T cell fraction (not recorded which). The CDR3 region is CSASPSPSGNGYTF. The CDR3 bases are TGCAGTGCTAGCCCCTCTCCGAGCGGGAATGGCTACACCTTC.